This T cell receptor (beta chain) came from a study of PD-1 blockade in classical Hodgkin lymphoma (dated by TCRdb to the early 2020s). A note on the overall study: Nivolumab dosing was 3 mg/kg intravenously every 2 weeks, continuing until either disease progression or unacceptable toxicity. The study used CyTOF and TCR beta sequencing to define a peripheral blood immune signature of response to PD-1 blockade in classical Hodgkin lymphoma. Study-wide conclusions, independent of this receptor: Baseline TCR diversity was reported as lower in newly diagnosed patients than in healthy donors, and lower still in relapsed/refractory patients. Trial patients with a complete response had baseline diversity similar to that of newly diagnosed patients, while partial responders and progressors had significantly lower diversity. The study was limited to a single clinical trial cohort, and causes of repertoire differences, possibly disease activity or prior therapy, remained undefined. A significant rise by C4D1 was seen in CD4+ but not CD8+ TCR diversity (p=0.0027 vs p=0.16), with the rise being most apparent in complete responders (p=0.02). Lower diversity was observed in patients in whom nivolumab was started less than 1 year after ASCT, and these patients were excluded from later analyses so that confounding by immune reconstitution would be avoided.

V sheds 2 bases and J sheds 3 bases, leaving 8 bases between their ends. Spanning cysteine to phenylalanine, the CDR3 consists of 14 amino acids. Just the 42-base CDR3 DNA is kept, in frame starting at base 1. The germline V gene sets CDR1 to MNHNS and CDR2 to SASEGT. Read against the paper, the sample's time point label means: cycle 2 day 1 (C2D1) of nivolumab. All trial patients had relapsed after autologous stem cell transplantation, with cohorts A, B and C differing in prior brentuximab vedotin exposure. The trial cohort was composed of about 60 patients with relapsed/refractory classical Hodgkin lymphoma, for whom complete response, partial response or progressive disease was recorded as best overall response. Trial patients were treated with single-agent nivolumab in the multi-cohort phase II CheckMate 205 trial. An independent review committee assessed best overall response by applying the 2007 International Working Group response criteria. Trial PBMCs were collected just before the start of nivolumab (C1D1) and during therapy at cycle 2 day 1 and cycle 4 day 1. Peripheral blood was collected in 8 mL Vacutainer Cell Preparation Tubes, from which PBMCs were isolated by centrifugation and then cryopreserved.

The Qiagen DNeasy kit was used to extract genomic DNA from unsorted PBMCs and from the negatively selected CD4+ and CD8+ fractions. TCR beta CDR3 regions were amplified by immunoSEQ multiplex PCR using primers annealing to V and J segments. A synthetic immune receptor repertoire was used to minimize amplification bias, and any remaining bias was removed computationally after sequencing. Per the original workflow: Repertoire diversity was quantified as the Shannon entropy index using custom Python scripts. Unsorted, CD4+ and CD8+ repertoires were analyzed separately, except in combined analyses where CD4+ and CD8+ sequences were merged in silico. A clone was considered expanded if an increase in frequency of at least 2-fold after treatment relative to C1D1 was found, and a pseudocount of 0.5 was applied to clones undetected at baseline. Singleton clones were defined as clones with 0 or 1 copy at C1D1, and non-singleton clones were defined as clones with 2 or more copies. By matching protein sequences in sorted samples from the same patient, clones expanded in unsorted samples were annotated as CD4+, CD8+ or unknown. Wilcoxon tests on paired samples were used to test changes in diversity from C1D1 to C4D1. Held by TCRdb, this immuneACCESS table contains in-frame sequences only and omits some clones. Under half of the omission traces to an unresolved V gene where checked; the cause of the rest is unknown. The DNA gave D and trimming, while V, J and clone size come from that table. This sample gives approximately 160,000 clones in total; around 73% of them show up just once. The ten largest clones capture 9.2% of the sample.

Points on this clone: Its antigen specificity is not known. The record has no base qualities; no much larger clone is one base away.

The chain couples TRBV6-1 to TRBJ1-5; D gene: possibly TRBD1, on 5 matching bases. This clonotype was obtained from a human donor with classical Hodgkin lymphoma. Sequencing used peripheral blood mononuclear cells (PBMCs), obtained before the second cycle of nivolumab. The CDR3 reads CASSEPGYNQPQHF. The DNA reads as follows: TGTGCCAGCAGTGAACCAGGGTACAATCAGCCCCAGCATTTT.